The T cell receptor beta chain under discussion was sequenced for a study of glioma-infiltrating T cells. Amplification of TCR alpha and beta CDR3 regions from RNA used iRepertoire nested multiplex PCR. Each CDR3 protein gets one entry after TCRdb re-called the multiplex PCR reads with MiXCR. The sample carries around 390,000 distinct CDR3 sequences, 35% to 45% recorded once. V lost 3 bases, J lost 7 bases, and 8 bases stayed unmatched. The CDR3 is 15 residues long. The germline CDR1 and CDR2 sequences are MGHRA and YSYEKL. The chain employs TRBV4-1 and TRBJ2-5, with 10 bases identical to TRBD1. Sequenced: glioma tissue, nonneoplastic brain tissue, or PBMCs (not recorded which). This clonotype was sampled from a human donor with low-grade glioma or glioblastoma, undergoing nonglioma brain surgery, or in good health (not recorded which). The CDR3, as DNA: TGCGCCAGCAGCCAGGACAGGGGGGTGCCAGGGACCCAGTACTTC. The encoded protein is CASSQDRGVPGTQYF.